This T cell receptor (beta chain) is drawn from a study of blood T cell repertoires in COVID-19. Only in-frame clones appear in the TCRdb table, and some are missing; sequencing was by immunoSEQ multiplex PCR. The sample yields some 170,000 clones, roughly 87% seen once. Germline V gene lookup returns CDR1 SQVTM and CDR2 ANQGSEA. The CDR3 loop spans 13 amino acids. The V and J ends lost 7 bases and 5 bases, in that order; junction bases with no gene match: 2. The study assigned cohorts using participant-reported clinical history. This receptor was obtained from a human donor with acute COVID-19. The donor label of this sample is uncertain. This chain links TRBV29-1 with TRBJ2-3, with TRBD2 matching 14 bases. The sample was PBMCs or T cells enriched from blood (not recorded which). The CDR3 is CSGGLAGVDTQYF. The CDR3 DNA sequence: TGCAGCGGGGGACTAGCGGGGGTAGATACGCAGTATTTT.